Each of the 8 T cell receptor beta chains below was sequenced from the same sample in a study of OX40 agonist ivuxolimab in advanced cancers. Data came from immunoSEQ multiplex PCR; TCRdb stores just in-frame clones and leaves some out. The table shows about 61,000 clones, with around 89% occurring only once. The input for sequencing was CD4+ or CD8+ T cells sorted from blood, taken in a trial of the OX40 agonist ivuxolimab. These receptors came from an adult with an advanced solid tumor such as melanoma, head and neck, liver or kidney cancer.

The V and J genes are TRBV28 and TRBJ2-2, with a weak D call TRBD2 (6 bases). The V and J ends lost 3 bases and 4 bases respectively, with 15 bases between them. Germline CDR1 MDHEN, CDR2 SYDVKM. The CDR3 contains 16 residues. The CDR3 spells CASSLQAGGSTGELFF. Written as DNA, the CDR3 is TGTGCCAGCAGTTTGCAGGCAGGAGGGTCCACCGGGGAGCTGTTTTTT.

This rearrangement joins TRBV29-1 to TRBJ1-4; tentatively, D is TRBD1 (5 bases). Trimming took 5 bases from V and 2 from J, leaving 12 bases between them. The CDR3 covers 14 residues. The germline gives CDR1 SQVTM, CDR2 ANQGSEA. The CDR3 DNA is TGCAGCGTTTCGCTCGGGGGGACTAATGAAAAACTGTTTTTT. Amino acid sequence: CSVSLGGTNEKLFF.

The chain is built from TRBV5-4 and TRBJ2-1, with 10 bases matching TRBD1. Germline V gives CDR1 SGHNT, CDR2 YYREEE (reference sequence). The CDR3 is 15 amino acids. V was clipped by 5 bases and J by 6 bases; unmatched bases: 8. CDR3 sequence: CASSSGTGAINEQFF. CDR3 DNA: TGTGCCAGCAGTTCCGGGACAGGGGCGATCAATGAGCAGTTCTTC.

This chain joins TRBV7-6 and TRBJ2-5; D gene ambiguous. The CDR3 loop spans 13 amino acids. Looked up from germline, CDR1 is SGHVS and CDR2 is FNYEAQ. Trimming cost V 4 bases and J 6 bases, with 12 bases left between them. The CDR3 DNA sequence: TGTGCCAGCAGCTCTGGGATGGGAAAGACCCAGTACTTC. It specifies CASSSGMGKTQYF. The variable domain in full, completed from reference TRBV7-6 and TRBJ2-5, reads GAGVSQSPRYKVTKRGQDVALRCDPISGHVSLYWYRQALGQGPEFLTYFNYEAQQDKSGLPNDRFSAERPEGSISTLTIQRTEQRDSAMYRCASSSGMGKTQYFGPGTRLLVL.

V is TRBV9 and J is TRBJ1-2; a weak D match, TRBD1 (5 bases). CDR3 length: 13 amino acids. In germline, CDR1 is SGDLS, CDR2 YYNGEE. The V end was cut by 0 bases, the J end by 8 bases, with 11 bases between. DNA of the CDR3: TGTGCCAGCAGCGTAGTGGGGAGGGACGGCTACACCTTC. It translates to CASSVVGRDGYTF. Complete variable domain (other parts from reference TRBV9 and TRBJ1-2): DSGVTQTPKHLITATGQRVTLRCSPRSGDLSVYWYQQSLDQGLQFLIQYYNGEERAKGNILERFSAQQFPDLHSELNLSSLELGDSALYFCASSVVGRDGYTFGSGTRLTVV.

V is TRBV9 and J is TRBJ2-1; TRBD2 matches at 7 bases. The V gene's germline CDR1 is SGDLS and CDR2 YYNGEE. The CDR3 length is 15 residues. J was trimmed by 10 bases and V by 4 bases; bases with no gene match: 14. Here the CDR3 reads CASSTSPGTIDEQFF. As DNA, the CDR3 is TGTGCCAGCAGCACAAGCCCCGGGACTATCGACGAGCAGTTCTTC.

This sequence joins TRBV28 and TRBJ1-2; D remains ambiguous. Trimming stripped 5 bases from V and 1 base from J, with 8 bases between. From germline, CDR1 is MDHEN and CDR2 SYDVKM. CDR3 length: 13 residues. The CDR3 here is CASSIQNNYGYTF. The CDR3 DNA reads as TGTGCCAGCAGTATCCAAAATAACTATGGCTACACCTTC.

The chain carries TRBV7-2 and TRBJ1-1, with D hard to call. Germline-derived CDR1 and CDR2 are SGHTA and FQGNSA. The CDR3 contains 15 residues. V lost 0 bases and J 0 bases, leaving 8 bases between the germline ends. Written as DNA, the CDR3 is TGTGCCAGCAGCTTAGCGGCGGGATTGAACACTGAAGCTTTCTTT. Protein product: CASSLAAGLNTEAFF.